One sample yielded the 7 T cell receptor beta chains listed below, sequenced in a study of regulatory T cells in long-lasting Graves disease. The authors built TCR beta libraries using iRepertoire HTBI primers and Arm-PCR of CDR3 regions. TCRdb re-derived calls from the multiplex PCR reads in MiXCR, one entry per CDR3 protein. The data hold some 410,000 distinct CDR3 sequences, with roughly 15% observed a single time. Time point described: newly diagnosed GD, antithyroid drugs for less than 3 months. PBMCs provided the RNA from which the TCR library was made. These same data were also listed under a study on T cells in Graves' hyperthyroidism and ophthalmopathy.

The sample in question was peripheral blood mononuclear cells (PBMCs), obtained at new diagnosis, from a patient treated with antithyroid drugs. All receptors derive from a woman in her thirties with Graves disease.

This clonotype showed up many times. The chain has TRBV12-3 or TRBV12-4 and TRBJ2-7, with 13 bases lining up with TRBD2. V shed 7 bases and J 6 bases; nucleotides not matched to a gene: 12. This CDR3 has 16 residues. CDR3 in amino acids: CASTLLAGGPAGEQYF. DNA for the CDR3: TGTGCCAGCACCTTACTAGCGGGAGGGCCGGCTGGCGAGCAGTACTTC.

J is TRBJ1-2 and V is TRBV20-1; D uncertain. Deletions cut 3 bases from V and 6 bases from J, with 23 bases between. Germline CDR1 and CDR2: DFQATT and SNEGSKA (reference sequence). The CDR3 has 16 amino acids. The chain's CDR3 is CSASSGRDTFMNGYTF. CDR3 nucleotides: TGCAGTGCTAGTAGTGGTAGGGATACCTTTATGAATGGCTACACCTTC.

The J gene is TRBJ2-2, the V gene TRBV5-1; 10 bases agree with TRBD2. V lost 3 bases and J lost 6; bases outside the gene matches: 8. This CDR3 is built from 16 residues. The germline V gene has CDR1 SGHRS and CDR2 YFSETQ. The CDR3 sequence: CASSWSSGSWAGELFF. The DNA of the CDR3 is TGCGCCAGCAGCTGGTCTAGCGGGAGTTGGGCCGGGGAGCTGTTTTTT.

Ten or more counts support this clonotype. J is TRBJ2-1 and V is TRBV10-3, with 8 nucleotides matching TRBD1. The CDR3 totals 15 residues. Germline V lookup: CDR1 ENHRY, CDR2 SYGVKD. Trimming cost V 3 bases and J 5 bases; bases outside gene matches: 6. The CDR3 DNA is TGTGCCATCAGTGAAGGGACAGGAGTTAACAATGAGCAGTTCTTC. Translated, it gives CAISEGTGVNNEQFF.

This clonotype was found once. An end of the junction differs from the germline gene, which may be a read error. The rearrangement links TRBV20-1 to TRBJ1-5; weak D call: TRBD1 (5 bases). The germline CDR1 and CDR2 sequences are DFQATT and SNEGSKA (reference sequence). The CDR3 length is 17 residues. Here the CDR3 reads CSAETSGGRYSNQPLHF. The CDR3 region has the DNA TGCAGTGCTGAAACGTCTGGGGGACGCTATAGCAATCAGCCCCTGCATTTT.

This clonotype was seen at least ten times. This CDR3 reads CASSLDRGRRETQYF. Written as DNA, the CDR3 is TGTGCCAGCAGCTTGGACAGGGGGCGACGGGAGACCCAGTACTTC. This sequence joins TRBV5-6 and TRBJ2-5; TRBD1 matches 9 bases. Germline values: CDR1 SGHDT, CDR2 YYEEEE. This CDR3 is built from 15 residues. The junction had 5 bases not matched to a gene; V was cut back by 0 bases and J by 5 bases. The entire variable domain, with the rest obtained from reference TRBV5-6 and TRBJ2-5, is as follows: DAGVTQSPTHLIKTRGQQVTLRCSPKSGHDTVSWYQQALGQGPQFIFQYYEEEERQRGNFPDRFSGHQFPNYSSELNVNALLLGDSALYLCASSLDRGRRETQYFGPGTRLLVL.

This clonotype was seen many times. V and J are TRBV5-1 and TRBJ2-2; the match to TRBD1 covers 9 bases. The CDR3 consists of 16 residues. Germline values: CDR1 SGHRS, CDR2 YFSETQ. Trimming removed 2 bases from V and 2 bases from J; junction bases left unmatched: 4. The CDR3 nucleotides read TGCGCCAGCAGCTTTCACAGGGGGCCTAACACCGGGGAGCTGTTTTTT. Amino acids: CASSFHRGPNTGELFF.